This TCR beta chain was documented in a study of Tregs in tolerant kidney transplant recipients. Overall study findings and caveats: Findings come from small patient numbers and require larger validation. Biological reproducibility was not directly addressed, but technical replication error appeared minimal. Activated donor B cell expansion appeared to reveal the most relevant donor-specific TCRbeta repertoire.

Unstimulated regulatory T cells (CD4+CD25+CD127-), CD4+CD25- non-regulatory cells, CD4 and CD8 cells were FACS-sorted from thawed PBMCs. About this clone itself: Its antigen is not known.

TCRdb's copy holds only in-frame clones and misses some; the assay was immunoSEQ multiplex PCR. Of 110,000 or so clones in the sample, almost 95% are singletons; the top ten hold approximately 0.59%. The CDR3 spans 15 residues. Trimming pared 3 bases from V and 6 bases from J, leaving 17 bases between. From germline, CDR1 is MGHRA and CDR2 YSYEKL. Input material: CD4+ T cells from blood. This TCR derives from a human donor in good health. The genes are TRBV4-1 and TRBJ1-1, with D maybe TRBD1 (5 bases). The CDR3 nucleotides read TGCGCCAGCAGCCAGCCTCGCAGGGCCCGGTCTGAAGCTTTCTTT. Its translation is CASSQPRRARSEAFF.